This T cell receptor (beta chain) was captured by sequencing in a study of vaccination and CD4 T cells after COVID-19. Study in general: The authors exposed cells to overlapping spike peptides derived from SARS-CoV-2, HCoV-NL63, HCoV-OC43 and HCoV-229E.

With 3 bases removed from V and 1 base from J, the gap between germline ends came to 13 bases. The CDR3 loop spans 16 amino acids. In germline, CDR1 is LNHDA, CDR2 SQIVND (reference sequence). Findings of the study overall: Median numbers of SARS-CoV-2-reactive clonotypes increased from around 20 to 38 (not a significant change).

Documented treatment: roughly 10-day PBMC culture with coronavirus spike peptide pools or control peptides (ViraFEST assay). Cultures used more than 1.5 million PBMCs per well, about 10 IU/ml IL-2 and approximately 9.6 ug/ml peptides. Sequencing of DNA taken from cultured CD4+ T cells relied on the Oncomine TCR Beta short-read assay. TCRdb reprocessed the PCR reads via MiXCR and lists one record per CDR3 protein. The top ten clones hold around 18% of a sample with around 20,000 distinct CDR3 sequences, around 39% of them seen once. A word on this clonotype: Antigen: not known.

Sequenced material: CD4+ T cells from blood, cultured in vitro, taken before SARS-CoV-2 vaccination. The chain joins TRBV19 to TRBJ2-1; D gene uncertain. The source of this sequence is a human donor who received a COVID-19 vaccine. The DNA for the CDR3 is TGTGCCAGTAGTATTATTGAGCTAGGTTCCTACAATGAGCAGTTCTTC. This sequence encodes CASSIIELGSYNEQFF.